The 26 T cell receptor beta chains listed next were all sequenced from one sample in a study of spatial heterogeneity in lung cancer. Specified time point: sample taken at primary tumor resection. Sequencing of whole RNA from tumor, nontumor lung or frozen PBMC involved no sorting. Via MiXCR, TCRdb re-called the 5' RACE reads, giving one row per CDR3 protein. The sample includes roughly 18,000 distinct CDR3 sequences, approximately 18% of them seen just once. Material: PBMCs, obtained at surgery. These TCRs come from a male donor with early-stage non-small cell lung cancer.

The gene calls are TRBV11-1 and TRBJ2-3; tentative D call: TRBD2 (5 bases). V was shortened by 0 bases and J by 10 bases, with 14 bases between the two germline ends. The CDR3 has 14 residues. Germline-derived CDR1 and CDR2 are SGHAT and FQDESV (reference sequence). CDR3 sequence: CASSLALYGDSQYF. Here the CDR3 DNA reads TGTGCCAGCAGCTTAGCGCTTTACGGGGATTCGCAGTATTTT.

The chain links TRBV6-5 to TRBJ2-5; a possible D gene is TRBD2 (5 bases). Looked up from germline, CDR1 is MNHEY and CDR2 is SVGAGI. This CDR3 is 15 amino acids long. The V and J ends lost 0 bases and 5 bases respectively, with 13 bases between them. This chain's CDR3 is CASSYSVFGGETQYF. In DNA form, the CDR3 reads TGTGCCAGCAGTTACTCGGTCTTCGGCGGGGAGACCCAGTACTTC.

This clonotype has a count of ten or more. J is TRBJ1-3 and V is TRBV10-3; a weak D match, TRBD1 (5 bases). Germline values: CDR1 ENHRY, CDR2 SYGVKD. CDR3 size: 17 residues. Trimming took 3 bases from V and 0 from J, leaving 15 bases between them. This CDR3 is CAISDLQGSSSGNTIYF. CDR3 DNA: TGTGCCATCAGTGACCTTCAGGGTTCGAGCTCTGGAAACACCATATATTTT.

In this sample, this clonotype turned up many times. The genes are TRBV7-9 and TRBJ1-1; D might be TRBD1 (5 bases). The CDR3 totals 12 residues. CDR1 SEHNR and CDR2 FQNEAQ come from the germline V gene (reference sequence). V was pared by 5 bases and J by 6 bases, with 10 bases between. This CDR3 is CASSPGGAEAFF. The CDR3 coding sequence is TGTGCCAGCAGCCCTGGGGGTGCTGAAGCTTTCTTT.

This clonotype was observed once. This CDR3 is CASSELGQGYEQYF. CDR3 DNA sequence: TGCGCCAGCAGTGAGCTGGGACAGGGCTACGAGCAGTACTTC. This sequence joins TRBV10-1 and TRBJ2-7; 9 bases are shared with TRBD1. With 2 bases clipped from V and 3 bases from J, the junction kept 2 bases outside the gene matches. The germline CDR1 and CDR2 sequences are WNHNN and SYGVQD (reference sequence). This CDR3 is built from 14 residues.

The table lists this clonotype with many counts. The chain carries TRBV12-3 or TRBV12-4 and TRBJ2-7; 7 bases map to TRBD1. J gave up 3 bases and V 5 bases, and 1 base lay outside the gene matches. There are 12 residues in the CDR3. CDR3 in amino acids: CASSPGGYEQYF. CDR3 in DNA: TGTGCCAGCAGTCCAGGGGGCTACGAGCAGTACTTC.

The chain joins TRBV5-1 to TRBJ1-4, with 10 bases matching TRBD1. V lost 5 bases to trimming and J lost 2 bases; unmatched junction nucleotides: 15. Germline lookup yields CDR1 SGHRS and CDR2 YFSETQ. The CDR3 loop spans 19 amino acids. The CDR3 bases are TGCGCCAGCAGACGCACAGTGGCGGGACAGGGGAAGACTAATGAAAAACTGTTTTTT. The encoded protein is CASRRTVAGQGKTNEKLFF.

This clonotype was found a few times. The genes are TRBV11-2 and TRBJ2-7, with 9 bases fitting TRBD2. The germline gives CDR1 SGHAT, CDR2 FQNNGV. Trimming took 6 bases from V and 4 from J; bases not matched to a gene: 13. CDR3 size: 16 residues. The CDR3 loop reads CASSLSLRGGGYEQYF. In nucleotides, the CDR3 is TGTGCCAGCAGTCTTTCGCTGCGGGGGGGCGGTTACGAGCAGTACTTC.

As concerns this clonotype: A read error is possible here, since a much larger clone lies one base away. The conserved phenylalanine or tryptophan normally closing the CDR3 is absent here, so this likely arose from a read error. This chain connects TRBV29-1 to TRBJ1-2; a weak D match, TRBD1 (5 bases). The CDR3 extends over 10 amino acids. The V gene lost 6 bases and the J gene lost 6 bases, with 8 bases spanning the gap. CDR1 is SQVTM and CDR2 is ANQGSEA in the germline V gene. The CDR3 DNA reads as TGCAGCGTACTGACAGATGGCTACACCCTC. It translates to CSVLTDGYTL.

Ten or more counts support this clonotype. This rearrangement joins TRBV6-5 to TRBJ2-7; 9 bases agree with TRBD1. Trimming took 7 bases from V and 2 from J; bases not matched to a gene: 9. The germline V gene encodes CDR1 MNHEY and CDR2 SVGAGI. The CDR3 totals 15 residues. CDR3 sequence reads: CASKQARDRAYEQYF. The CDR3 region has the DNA TGTGCCAGCAAACAAGCCCGGGACAGGGCCTACGAGCAGTACTTC.

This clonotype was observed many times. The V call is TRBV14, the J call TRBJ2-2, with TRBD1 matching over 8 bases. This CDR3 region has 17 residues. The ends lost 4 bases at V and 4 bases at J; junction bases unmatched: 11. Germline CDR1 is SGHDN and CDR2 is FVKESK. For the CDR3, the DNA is TGTGCCAGCAGCCCAGTCACAGGGGGACGGGGCACCGGGGAGCTGTTTTTT. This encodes CASSPVTGGRGTGELFF.

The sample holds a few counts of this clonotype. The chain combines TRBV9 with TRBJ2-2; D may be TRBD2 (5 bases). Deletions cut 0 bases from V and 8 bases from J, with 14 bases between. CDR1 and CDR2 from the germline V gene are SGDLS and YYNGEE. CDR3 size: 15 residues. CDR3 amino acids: CASSVGGHRAGELFF. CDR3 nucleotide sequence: TGTGCCAGCAGCGTAGGAGGGCATCGTGCGGGGGAGCTGTTTTTT.

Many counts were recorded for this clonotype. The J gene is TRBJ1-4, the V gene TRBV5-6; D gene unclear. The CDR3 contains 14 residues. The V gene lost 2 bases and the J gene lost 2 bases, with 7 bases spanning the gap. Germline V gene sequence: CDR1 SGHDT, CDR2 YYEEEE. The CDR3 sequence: CASSLFGTNEKLFF. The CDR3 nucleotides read TGTGCCAGCAGCTTATTTGGGACTAATGAAAAACTGTTTTTT.

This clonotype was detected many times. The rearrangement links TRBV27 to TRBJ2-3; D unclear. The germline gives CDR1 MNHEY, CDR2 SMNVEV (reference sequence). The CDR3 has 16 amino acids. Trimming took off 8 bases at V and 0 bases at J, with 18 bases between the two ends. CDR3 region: CASFSHLADSTDTQYF. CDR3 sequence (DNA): TGTGCCAGCTTCTCCCACTTGGCGGATAGCACAGATACGCAGTATTTT.

The CDR3 is CASSPGQGPEKLFF. For the CDR3, the DNA is TGTGCCAGCAGCCCCGGACAGGGGCCCGAAAAACTGTTTTTT. V gene TRBV11-2 combines with J gene TRBJ1-4; 9 nucleotides line up with TRBD1. Germline values: CDR1 SGHAT, CDR2 FQNNGV. With V trimmed by 5 bases and J by 8 bases, 6 bases remained unmatched. The CDR3 runs to 14 residues.

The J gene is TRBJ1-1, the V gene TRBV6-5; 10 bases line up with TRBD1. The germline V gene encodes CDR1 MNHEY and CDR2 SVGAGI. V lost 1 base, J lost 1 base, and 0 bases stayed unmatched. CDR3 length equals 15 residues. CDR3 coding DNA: TGTGCCAGCAGTTACTGGACAGGGGGGAACACTGAAGCTTTCTTT. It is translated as CASSYWTGGNTEAFF.

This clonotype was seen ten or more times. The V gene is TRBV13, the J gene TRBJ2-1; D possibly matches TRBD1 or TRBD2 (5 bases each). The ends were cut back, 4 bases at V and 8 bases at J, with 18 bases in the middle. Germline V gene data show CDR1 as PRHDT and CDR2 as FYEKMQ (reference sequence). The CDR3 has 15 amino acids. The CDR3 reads CASSYTSYRDHEQFF. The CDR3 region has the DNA TGTGCCAGCAGCTATACCTCATATCGGGACCATGAGCAGTTCTTC.

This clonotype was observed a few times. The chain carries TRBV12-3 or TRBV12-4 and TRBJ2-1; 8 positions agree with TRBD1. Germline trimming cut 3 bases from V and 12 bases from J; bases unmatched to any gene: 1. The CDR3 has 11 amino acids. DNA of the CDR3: TGTGCCAGCAGTTTCGGGACAGGGCAGTTCTTC. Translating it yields CASSFGTGQFF.

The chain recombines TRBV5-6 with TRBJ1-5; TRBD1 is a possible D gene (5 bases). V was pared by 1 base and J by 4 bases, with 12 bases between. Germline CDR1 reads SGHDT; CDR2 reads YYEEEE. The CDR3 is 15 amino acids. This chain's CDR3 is CASSLFTGLNQPQHF. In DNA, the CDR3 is TGTGCCAGCAGCTTGTTTACAGGACTAAATCAGCCCCAGCATTTT.

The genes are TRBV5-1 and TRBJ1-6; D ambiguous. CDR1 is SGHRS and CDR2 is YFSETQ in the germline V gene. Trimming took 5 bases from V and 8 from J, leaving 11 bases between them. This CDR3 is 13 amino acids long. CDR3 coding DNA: TGCGCCAGCAGGGTGGGAGAAGATTCACCCCTCCACTTT. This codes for CASRVGEDSPLHF.

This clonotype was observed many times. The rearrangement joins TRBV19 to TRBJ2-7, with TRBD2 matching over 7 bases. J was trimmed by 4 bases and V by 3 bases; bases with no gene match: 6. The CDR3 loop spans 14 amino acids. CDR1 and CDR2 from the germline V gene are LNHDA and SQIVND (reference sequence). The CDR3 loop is CASSMGGDRYEQYF. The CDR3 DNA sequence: TGTGCCAGTAGTATGGGGGGGGATCGGTACGAGCAGTACTTC.

CDR3 in DNA: TGTGCCAGCAGTTACTCGACAGGGGACAATGAGCAGTTCTTC. Amino acid sequence: CASSYSTGDNEQFF. This chain uses TRBV6-5 with TRBJ2-1, with 8 bases matching TRBD1. The CDR3 sequence is 14 residues long. With 0 bases clipped from V and 5 bases from J, the junction kept 0 bases outside the gene matches. Germline V gene data show CDR1 as MNHEY and CDR2 as SVGAGI.

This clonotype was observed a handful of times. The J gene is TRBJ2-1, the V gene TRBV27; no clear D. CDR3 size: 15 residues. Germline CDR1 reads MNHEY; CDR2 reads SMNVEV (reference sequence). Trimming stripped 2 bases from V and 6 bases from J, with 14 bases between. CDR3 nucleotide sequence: TGTGCCAGCAGTTTAATGGCAATGGGAAGCAATGAGCAGTTCTTC. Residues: CASSLMAMGSNEQFF.

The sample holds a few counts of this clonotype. The CDR3, as DNA: TGTGCCAGCAGCGTACTGAGCGGGGGGGATCAAGAGACCCAGTACTTC. Protein product: CASSVLSGGDQETQYF. The rearrangement joins TRBV9 to TRBJ2-5; 10 positions match TRBD2. V dropped 1 base and J dropped 2; count of bases not matched to a gene: 5. This CDR3 spans 16 amino acids. Germline-derived CDR1 and CDR2 are SGDLS and YYNGEE.

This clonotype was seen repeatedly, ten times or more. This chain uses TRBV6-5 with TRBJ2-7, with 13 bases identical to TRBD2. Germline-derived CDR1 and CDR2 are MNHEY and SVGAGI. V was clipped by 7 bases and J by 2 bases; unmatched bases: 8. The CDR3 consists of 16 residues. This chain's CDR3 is CASIGLAGAFTYEQYF. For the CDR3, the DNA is TGTGCCAGCATCGGACTAGCGGGGGCCTTTACCTACGAGCAGTACTTC.

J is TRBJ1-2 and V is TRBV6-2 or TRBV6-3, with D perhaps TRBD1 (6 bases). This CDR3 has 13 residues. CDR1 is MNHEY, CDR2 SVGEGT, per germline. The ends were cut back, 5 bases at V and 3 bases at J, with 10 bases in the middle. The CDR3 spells CASSHREDYGYTF. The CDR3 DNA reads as TGTGCCAGCAGTCACAGGGAAGACTATGGCTACACCTTC.